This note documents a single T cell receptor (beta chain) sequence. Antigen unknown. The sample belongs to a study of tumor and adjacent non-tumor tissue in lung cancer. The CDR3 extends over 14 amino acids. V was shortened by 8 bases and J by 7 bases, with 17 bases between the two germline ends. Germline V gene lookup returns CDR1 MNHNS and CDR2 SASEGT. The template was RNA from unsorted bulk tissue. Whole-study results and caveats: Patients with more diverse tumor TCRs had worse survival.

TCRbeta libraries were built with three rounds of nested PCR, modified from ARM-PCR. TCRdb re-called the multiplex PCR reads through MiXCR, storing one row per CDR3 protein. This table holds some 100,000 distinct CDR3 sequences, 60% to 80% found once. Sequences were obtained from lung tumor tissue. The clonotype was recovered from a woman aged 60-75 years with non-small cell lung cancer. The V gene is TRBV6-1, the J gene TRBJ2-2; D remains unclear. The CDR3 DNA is TGTGCCAGCTGTGCAGCGCAGCGATTCGGGGAGCTGTTTTTT. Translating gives CASCAAQRFGELFF.